This T cell receptor (beta chain) was sequenced in a study of blood T cell repertoires in COVID-19. Study in general: Sites in the United States, Italy and Spain provided acute and convalescent COVID-19 samples.

In the study's own analysis: It was from reference gene primer amplification that nucleated cell counts were estimated. Clones were sequenced by immunoSEQ multiplex PCR, and TCRdb holds only the in-frame ones, with some missing. The V and J calls and clone size are taken from that table; D and trimming were inferred from the DNA. The sample includes roughly 160,000 clones, roughly 87% of them seen just once. Recruitment covered under 25 US areas and drew participants whose ages spanned roughly 18 to 89 years. This clone was seen a few times. Germline CDR1 and CDR2: SGHRS and YFSETQ. The CDR3 is made up of 13 amino acids. V was clipped by 4 bases and J by 5 bases; unmatched bases: 2.

The sample consisted of PBMCs or T cells enriched from blood (not recorded which). This chain connects TRBV5-1 to TRBJ2-1; TRBD1 aligns across 8 bases. The TCR was taken from a woman aged 50 to 60 who had recovered from COVID-19. As DNA, the CDR3 is TGCGCCAGCAGCGTGGACAGGGACAATGAGCAGTTCTTC. Translated: CASSVDRDNEQFF.